What follows is one T cell receptor beta chain and its context. Its antigen is currently unknown. The sample originates from a study of T cells in localized non-small cell lung cancer. Study-level results: Sequencing involved a lone tumor region, leaving heterogeneity possible. Uninvolved adjacent lung, not tumor, had the highest T cell clonality. In the blood, greater T cell density corresponded to longer overall survival. Researchers found a median about 53 of the top 100 tumor clones in adjacent lung.

Method: immunoSEQ multiplex PCR; TCRdb's copy keeps in-frame clones and lacks some. The sample lists 20,000 to 25,000 clones, 70% to 90% occurring once. The TCR comes from a male donor aged 60 or over with stage I squamous cell lung carcinoma. This sample comprised peripheral blood, obtained before any cancer treatment.

The CDR3 loop reads CASNRLPTGANSPLHF. CDR3 coding DNA: TGTGCCAGCAACCGACTCCCTACAGGGGCCAATTCACCCCTCCACTTT. This rearrangement joins TRBV11-3 to TRBJ1-6; 7 bases line up with TRBD1. The trim removed 7 bases at V and 7 bases at J, leaving 13 bases unmatched. The CDR3 totals 16 residues. CDR1 SGHNT and CDR2 YENEEA come from the germline V gene.